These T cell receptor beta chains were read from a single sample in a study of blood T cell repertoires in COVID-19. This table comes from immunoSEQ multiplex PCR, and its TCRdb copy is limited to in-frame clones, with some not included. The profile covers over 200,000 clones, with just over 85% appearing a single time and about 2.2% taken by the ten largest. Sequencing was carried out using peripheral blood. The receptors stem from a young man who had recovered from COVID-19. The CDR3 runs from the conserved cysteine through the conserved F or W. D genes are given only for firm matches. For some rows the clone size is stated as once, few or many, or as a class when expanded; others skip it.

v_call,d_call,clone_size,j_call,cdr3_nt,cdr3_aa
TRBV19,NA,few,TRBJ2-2,TGTGCCAGTAGCAGACGTAGCGGCGGGGAGCTGTTTTTT,CASSRRSGGELFF
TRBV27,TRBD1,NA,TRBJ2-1,TGTGCCAGCAGTTTATCGTTCGGGGACAGACCCTACAATGAGCAGTTCTTC,CASSLSFGDRPYNEQFF
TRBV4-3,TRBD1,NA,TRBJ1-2,TGCGCCAGCAGCCTCGGACAGGGGGACGGCTACACCTTC,CASSLGQGDGYTF
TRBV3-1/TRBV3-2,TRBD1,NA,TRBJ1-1,TGTGCCAGCAGCCCAGCGGACAGGGGAAGGGCTGAAGCTTTCTTT,CASSPADRGRAEAFF
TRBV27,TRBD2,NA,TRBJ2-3,TGTGCCAGCAGTTTTGGTCGAGTTCGGGGGGGGGCCGAAACAGATACGCAGTATTTT,CASSFGRVRGGAETDTQYF
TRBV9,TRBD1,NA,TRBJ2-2,TGTGCCAGCAGCGTAGGTGTCAGGGGGCCCGGGGAGCTGTTTTTT,CASSVGVRGPGELFF
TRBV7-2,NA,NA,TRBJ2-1,TGTGCCAGCAGCTTAGGACCGGGGGGCAACAATGAGCAGTTCTTC,CASSLGPGGNNEQFF
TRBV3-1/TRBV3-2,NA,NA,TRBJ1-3,TGTGCCTCCTCCTTGGAGTCCCGCTCTGGAAACACCATATATTTT,CASSLESRSGNTIYF
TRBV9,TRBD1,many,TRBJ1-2,TGTGCCAGCAGCGTGGGACAGAGATATGGCTACACCTTC,CASSVGQRYGYTF
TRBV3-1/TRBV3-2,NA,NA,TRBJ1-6,TGTGCCAGCAGCCTTCCCCGACGGCAAGGGGCCAATTCACCCCTCCACTTT,CASSLPRRQGANSPLHF
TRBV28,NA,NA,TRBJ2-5,TGTGCCAGCAGTTCGGTTACAGAACAAGAGACCCAGTACTTC,CASSSVTEQETQYF
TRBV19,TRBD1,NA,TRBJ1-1,TGTGCCAGTAGGCCTCGGACAGGGATGAACACTGAAGCTTTCTTT,CASRPRTGMNTEAFF
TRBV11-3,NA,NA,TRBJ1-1,TGTGCCAGCAGCCTACCAGGGGACACTGAAGCTTTCTTT,CASSLPGDTEAFF
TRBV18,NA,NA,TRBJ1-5,TGTGCCAGCTCACCATCGGCAGGTAATCAGCCCCAGCATTTT,CASSPSAGNQPQHF
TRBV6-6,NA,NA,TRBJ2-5,TGTGCCAGCAGTTACCCTGCGGAAGAGACCCAGTACTTC,CASSYPAEETQYF